This TCR beta chain was obtained from a study of response to subunit inactivated influenza vaccine. V dropped 6 bases and J dropped 2; count of bases not matched to a gene: 2. The V gene's germline CDR1 is DFQATT and CDR2 SNEGSKA (reference sequence). This CDR3 is built from 14 residues. Overall study findings and caveats: Only a handful of new T cells, the authors suggested, are recruited with each seasonal influenza vaccination.

This clonotype was found many times. Its specificity is not known. TCRdb redid the calling of the RT-PCR reads with MiXCR, one entry per CDR3 protein. The profile shows 500,000 or so distinct CDR3 sequences, about 17% of them singletons. This chain links TRBV20-1 with TRBJ2-1; 12 bases match TRBD2. The clonotype originates from a man between 50 and 75 years old who received an inactivated influenza vaccine. Specimen: CD4+ T cells sorted from PBMCs, collected around 2 years after vaccination. CDR3 nucleotides: TGCAGTGCCCGGACTAGCGGGGCCTACAATGAGCAGTTCTTC. Translating gives CSARTSGAYNEQFF.